The 4 T cell receptor beta chains listed next were all sequenced from one sample in a study of shared clonotypes between healthy human individuals. Terminally differentiated effector memory CD45RA+ cells were excluded by CCR7 positive selection of CD45RO-negative cells. Produced via immunoSEQ multiplex PCR; TCRdb's table is partial and in-frame only. The data show roughly 2.1 million clones, just over 90% seen once. What was sequenced was naive CD8+ T cells from PBMCs. These receptors all come from a man aged 18 to 29 in good health. Some clones in this sample may be carry-over from other donors' samples.

V usage is TRBV5-6 and J usage is TRBJ2-7, with 8 bases aligning to TRBD2. The CDR3 consists of 13 residues. V lost 4 bases, J lost 3 bases, and 3 bases stayed unmatched. CDR1 is SGHDT, CDR2 YYEEEE, per germline. The CDR3 region is CASSPGLVYEQYF. CDR3 nucleotide sequence: TGTGCCAGCAGCCCGGGACTAGTCTACGAGCAGTACTTC.

The chain has TRBV7-9 and TRBJ2-5, with 8 bases identical to TRBD2. Per germline, CDR1 SEHNR and CDR2 FQNEAQ (reference sequence). V shed 5 bases, J shed 5 bases, and the junction held 22 bases outside the gene matches. The CDR3 consists of 19 residues. In nucleotides, the CDR3 is TGTGCCAGCAGCATATTCCCTTCATTGACTAGCGAGAGTTACGAGACCCAGTACTTC. It encodes CASSIFPSLTSESYETQYF.

As concerns this clone: The identical CDR3 is also encoded by other nucleotide sequences in the sample. The chain couples TRBV5-1 to TRBJ2-7, with 12 bases identical to TRBD2. The CDR3 has 15 amino acids. Trimming took 4 bases from V and 3 from J; bases not matched to a gene: 5. Germline CDR1 reads SGHRS; CDR2 reads YFSETQ. The CDR3 spells CASSPGLAGGYEQYF. The CDR3 DNA follows: TGCGCCAGCAGCCCGGGACTAGCGGGTGGCTACGAGCAGTACTTC.

The chain is built from TRBV4-2 and TRBJ2-1; no clear D. CDR3 length: 12 residues. V was trimmed by 0 bases and J by 9 bases, leaving 6 bases between them. Germline V gene lookup returns CDR1 LGHNA and CDR2 YNFKEQ. The CDR3 spells CASSQEAGEQFF. CDR3 DNA sequence: TGTGCCAGCAGCCAAGAAGCTGGTGAGCAGTTCTTC.